This TCR beta chain was found in a study of cytomegalovirus exposure and HLA in healthy donors. Amplification used 60 Vbeta primers and 13 Jbeta primers. Sequenced by immunoSEQ multiplex PCR; TCRdb stores in-frame clones only, minus some. Found here are about 140,000 clones, 75% to 85% of them singletons; the top ten hold approximately 3%. The sample comprised PBMCs. This TCR was sampled from a female donor in good health and CMV-seronegative.

CDR3 sequence reads: CASSGAGEQYF. In DNA, the CDR3 is TGTGCCAGTAGTGGGGCGGGAGAGCAGTACTTC. The chain links TRBV19 to TRBJ2-7; tentative D call: TRBD2 (6 bases). CDR1 is LNHDA and CDR2 is SQIVND in the germline V gene (reference sequence). The CDR3 loop spans 11 amino acids. The V end lost 5 bases, the J end lost 7 bases, and 9 bases lay between the germline ends.